This T cell receptor beta chain comes out of a study of CD8 T cells in Susac syndrome (dated by TCRdb to 2018 to 2020). Looking at the study overall: Of the Susac syndrome patients who were sequenced, fewer than 10 were in clinical remission while five or six had clinically active disease. Repertoire sequencing was used to test whether CD8+ T cell activation and differentiation in Susac syndrome was antigen driven. At blood withdrawal, Susac syndrome patients were either therapy-naive, taking corticosteroids (in some cases with IVIg as well), or taking IVIg alone.

The germline V gene specifies MDHEN as CDR1 and SYDVKM as CDR2. V lost 6 bases and J lost 3 bases; the stretch between them is 12 bases long. Counted from cysteine to phenylalanine, this CDR3 has 14 amino acids. Of the read, only the CDR3 DNA is kept; its 42 bases are in frame from base 1. The study at large found these results: The number of individuals in the TCR sequencing and HLA analysis was recognized as being relatively small. The CD4+ T cell repertoire of patients with Susac syndrome showed no detectable clonal expansion.

A word on this clonotype: Its antigen has not been determined. Nothing much larger sits one base from this clone, and base qualities are not available.

Peripheral blood CD8+ and CD4+ T cells from healthy donors, Susac syndrome patients and multiple sclerosis patients were profiled by high-throughput TCR beta sequencing. The Susac syndrome patients fulfilled recently defined diagnostic criteria for either definite or probable disease. Bulk CD8+ and CD4+ T cells were purified by magnetic negative isolation, while CD8+ TEMRA cells were enriched using FACS. Blood was collected in EDTA tubes and processed within 24 hours, with PBMCs isolated through density gradient centrifugation. PBMCs intended for TCR sequencing were frozen in liquid nitrogen and were later thawed in a 37 degrees C water bath. The sorted or isolated CD4+, CD8+ and CD8+ TEMRA cells reached a purity of at least 90%. RNA was extracted using the RNeasy kit, and roughly 0.5 to 1 microgram was reverse transcribed with random hexamers. TCR beta CDR3 regions were amplified with the immunoSEQ multiplex PCR assay covering 54 Vbeta and 13 Jbeta segments. Bias from PCR amplification was corrected by using a synthetic template baseline for primer optimization and for computational correction. Under the source paper's analysis protocol: Reads were annotated to V, D and J genes according to IMGT and were analyzed with immunoSEQ Analyzer, with only productive sequences retained. Clonality was computed as one minus Shannon entropy normalized by log2 of the number of productive unique sequences. Public and private clones were assessed among the 100 most prevalent clones of each patient and control. Susac-specific clones were defined as absent from healthy and MS cohorts, 800 to 1,200 published viral clones and other ImmuneACCESS disease sequences. TCRdb reran the public reads through fastp at Q25 and MiXCR, keeping productive beta chains. A single entry per CDR3 protein holds the most common genes and DNA from its merged rows. TCRdb, not the original authors, processed these V and J calls. For this sample the table gives 200,000 to 250,000 distinct CDR3 sequences, of which approximately 94% were detected only once. Around 0.15% of the sample is taken by the ten largest.

This TCR derives from a human donor with Susac syndrome. The sequenced sample consisted of CD4+ T cells from PBMCs. The chain is made from TRBV28 and TRBJ1-5; confidence is insufficient to name the D gene. The nucleotide sequence is given as TGTGCCAGCAGACCACGACAAGCCAATCAGCCCCAGCATTTT. It is translated as CASRPRQANQPQHF. When the CDR3 is completed using the reference TRBV28 and TRBJ1-5 genes on either side, the full variable domain is DVKVTQSSRYLVKRTGEKVFLECVQDMDHENMFWYRQDPGLGLRLIYFSYDVKMKEKGDIPEGYSVSREKKERFSLILESASTNQTSMYLCASRPRQANQPQHFGDGTRLSIL.